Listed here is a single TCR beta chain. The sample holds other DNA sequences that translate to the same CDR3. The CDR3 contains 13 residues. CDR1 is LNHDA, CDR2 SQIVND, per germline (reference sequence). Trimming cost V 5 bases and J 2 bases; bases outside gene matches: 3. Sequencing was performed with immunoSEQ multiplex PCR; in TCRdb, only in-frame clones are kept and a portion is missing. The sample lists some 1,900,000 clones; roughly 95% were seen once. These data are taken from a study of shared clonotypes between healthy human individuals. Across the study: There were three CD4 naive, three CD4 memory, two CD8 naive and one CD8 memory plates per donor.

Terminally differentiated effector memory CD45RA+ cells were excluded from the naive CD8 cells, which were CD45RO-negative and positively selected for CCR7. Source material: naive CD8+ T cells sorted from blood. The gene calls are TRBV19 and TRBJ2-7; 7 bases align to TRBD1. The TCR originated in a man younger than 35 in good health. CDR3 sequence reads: CASSDRVTYEQYF. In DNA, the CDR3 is TGTGCCAGTAGTGACAGGGTAACCTACGAGCAGTACTTC.